This TCR beta chain was identified during a study of blood T cell repertoires in COVID-19. Libraries were prepared by immunoSEQ multiplex PCR; TCRdb keeps only in-frame clonotypes and omits some of them. The table includes tens of thousands of clones, about 83% detected once. The CDR3 contains 16 residues. Trimming removed 4 bases from V and 7 bases from J; junction bases left unmatched: 10. Germline CDR1 is SGHNT and CDR2 is YYREEE (reference sequence). The sequencing sample was made of peripheral blood. The chain links TRBV5-4 to TRBJ2-5, with 13 bases fitting TRBD2. This receptor was taken from a man aged 50 to 59 with active COVID-19. In DNA form, the CDR3 reads TGTGCCAGCAGCCCGGGGGAGGGGACTAGCGGGGTGACCCAGTACTTC. Its protein is CASSPGEGTSGVTQYF.